These T cell receptor beta chains were read from a single sample in a study of blood T cell repertoires in COVID-19. Data came from immunoSEQ multiplex PCR; TCRdb stores just in-frame clones and leaves some out. The sample holds about 270,000 clones, about 89% seen once. The sequencing input was peripheral blood. Source of these receptors: a man between 35 and 55 years old with active or convalescent COVID-19. The CDR3 runs from the conserved cysteine through the conserved F or W. A D gene is named only where the DNA matches it firmly. For some rows the clone size is stated as once, few or many, or as a class when expanded; others skip it.

CDR3aa: CASSFSEAGRGYTF
CDR3nt: TGTGCCAGCAGCTTCTCTGAAGCAGGAAGGGGCTACACCTTC
d_gene: -
abundance: -
v_gene: TRBV7-9
j_gene: TRBJ1-2

CDR3aa: CASSPRDTGELFF
CDR3nt: TGTGCCAGCAGCCCCAGGGATACCGGGGAGCTGTTTTTT
d_gene: -
abundance: once
v_gene: TRBV12-3/TRBV12-4
j_gene: TRBJ2-2

CDR3aa: CASSYGTSGYNEQFF
CDR3nt: TGTGCCAGCAGTTACGGGACTAGCGGCTACAATGAGCAGTTCTTC
d_gene: TRBD2
abundance: -
v_gene: TRBV6-6
j_gene: TRBJ2-1

CDR3aa: CASSSGTATDTQYF
CDR3nt: TGTGCCAGCAGCTCCGGGACAGCCACAGATACGCAGTATTTT
d_gene: TRBD1
abundance: -
v_gene: TRBV7-6
j_gene: TRBJ2-3

CDR3aa: CASRSGVMGQPQHF
CDR3nt: TGTGCCAGCAGGTCGGGGGTAATGGGGCAGCCCCAGCATTTT
d_gene: -
abundance: -
v_gene: TRBV27
j_gene: TRBJ1-5

CDR3aa: CASSLGAPTEAFF
CDR3nt: TGTGCCAGCAGCTTAGGGGCGCCAACTGAAGCTTTCTTT
d_gene: -
abundance: -
v_gene: TRBV7-2
j_gene: TRBJ1-1

CDR3aa: CASSLSFGGQGGHEQYF
CDR3nt: TGTGCCAGCAGCTTATCTTTTGGTGGACAGGGGGGACACGAGCAGTACTTC
d_gene: TRBD1
abundance: -
v_gene: TRBV5-8
j_gene: TRBJ2-7

CDR3aa: CASRVQGRNSPLHF
CDR3nt: TGTGCCAGCAGGGTACAGGGCAGAAATTCACCCCTCCACTTT
d_gene: -
abundance: -
v_gene: TRBV28
j_gene: TRBJ1-6

CDR3aa: CASSSVLVWGAGELFF
CDR3nt: TGTGCCAGCAGCTCCGTATTGGTTTGGGGGGCCGGGGAGCTGTTTTTT
d_gene: -
abundance: once
v_gene: TRBV5-5
j_gene: TRBJ2-2

CDR3aa: CASTSLGLATYEQYF
CDR3nt: TGTGCCAGCACCTCCTTGGGACTAGCGACCTACGAGCAGTACTTC
d_gene: TRBD2
abundance: -
v_gene: TRBV28
j_gene: TRBJ2-7

CDR3aa: CASRFIDNRGTEAFF
CDR3nt: TGTGCCAGCAGGTTCATTGATAACAGGGGGACTGAAGCTTTCTTT
d_gene: TRBD1
abundance: -
v_gene: TRBV5-4
j_gene: TRBJ1-1

CDR3aa: CASSQRGSSGRTTDTQYF
CDR3nt: TGTGCCAGCAGCCAACGAGGGAGTAGCGGGAGGACCACAGATACGCAGTATTTT
d_gene: TRBD2
abundance: -
v_gene: TRBV11-2
j_gene: TRBJ2-3

CDR3aa: CASSGIAEEDQNIQYF
CDR3nt: TGTGCCAGCAGTGGAATAGCGGAGGAGGACCAAAACATTCAGTACTTC
d_gene: -
abundance: -
v_gene: TRBV27
j_gene: TRBJ2-4

CDR3aa: CASSSQGAGDTQYF
CDR3nt: TGCGCCAGCAGCTCCCAGGGGGCAGGGGATACGCAGTATTTT
d_gene: TRBD1
abundance: -
v_gene: TRBV5-1
j_gene: TRBJ2-3

CDR3aa: CSAGEGGGTDTQYF
CDR3nt: TGCAGCGCCGGAGAGGGGGGAGGGACAGATACGCAGTATTTT
d_gene: -
abundance: -
v_gene: TRBV29-1
j_gene: TRBJ2-3

CDR3aa: CASSEGTIGGAFF
CDR3nt: TGTGCCAGCAGCGAAGGGACGATCGGGGGAGCTTTCTTT
d_gene: -
abundance: -
v_gene: TRBV7-9
j_gene: TRBJ1-1

CDR3aa: CASSYTGNRETQYF
CDR3nt: TGTGCCAGCAGTTACACAGGGAATAGGGAGACCCAGTACTTC
d_gene: -
abundance: -
v_gene: TRBV6-5
j_gene: TRBJ2-5

CDR3aa: CAWNSGRDHEQFF
CDR3nt: TGTGCCTGGAACAGCGGGAGGGACCATGAGCAGTTCTTC
d_gene: TRBD2
abundance: -
v_gene: TRBV30
j_gene: TRBJ2-1

CDR3aa: CASSPQVYTEAFF
CDR3nt: TGTGCCAGCAGCCCCCAGGTTTACACTGAAGCTTTCTTT
d_gene: -
abundance: -
v_gene: TRBV14
j_gene: TRBJ1-1

CDR3aa: CAFTLVTREAEQFF
CDR3nt: TGTGCCTTTACCCTAGTGACTAGAGAGGCTGAGCAGTTCTTC
d_gene: -
abundance: -
v_gene: TRBV30
j_gene: TRBJ2-1

CDR3aa: CASSRDLSSYEQYF
CDR3nt: TGCGCCAGCTCAAGGGACTTGAGCTCCTACGAGCAGTACTTC
d_gene: -
abundance: -
v_gene: TRBV10-1
j_gene: TRBJ2-7

CDR3aa: CASGRAHREPQHF
CDR3nt: TGTGCCAGCGGGCGGGCCCATCGGGAGCCCCAGCATTTT
d_gene: -
abundance: -
v_gene: TRBV27
j_gene: TRBJ1-5

CDR3aa: CASSVEGSSSYNEQFF
CDR3nt: TGTGCCAGCAGCGTAGAAGGGAGTAGCTCCTACAATGAGCAGTTCTTC
d_gene: -
abundance: -
v_gene: TRBV9
j_gene: TRBJ2-1

CDR3aa: CASSSRGAPGNTIYF
CDR3nt: TGTGCCAGCAGTTCTCGGGGGGCCCCTGGAAACACCATATATTTT
d_gene: -
abundance: -
v_gene: TRBV27
j_gene: TRBJ1-3

CDR3aa: CASSLAGNSNQPQHF
CDR3nt: TGTGCCAGCAGCTTGGCGGGTAATAGCAATCAGCCCCAGCATTTT
d_gene: -
abundance: -
v_gene: TRBV7-2
j_gene: TRBJ1-5

CDR3aa: CASSQEVRSYEQYF
CDR3nt: TGTGCCAGCAGCCAAGAAGTACGGTCCTACGAGCAGTACTTC
d_gene: -
abundance: -
v_gene: TRBV3-1/TRBV3-2
j_gene: TRBJ2-7

CDR3aa: CSATSGTGQFF
CDR3nt: TGCAGTGCCACCTCCGGGACAGGGCAGTTCTTC
d_gene: TRBD1
abundance: -
v_gene: TRBV29-1
j_gene: TRBJ2-1

CDR3aa: CASSLVGGGQGASPLHF
CDR3nt: TGTGCCAGCAGCTTAGTGGGAGGGGGACAGGGGGCATCACCCCTCCACTTT
d_gene: TRBD1
abundance: -
v_gene: TRBV7-2
j_gene: TRBJ1-6

CDR3aa: CASSLGRDRGYGYTF
CDR3nt: TGCGCCAGCAGCTTGGGCCGGGACAGGGGGTATGGCTACACCTTC
d_gene: TRBD1
abundance: once
v_gene: TRBV4-1
j_gene: TRBJ1-2

CDR3aa: CASSLLTSGAYNEQFF
CDR3nt: TGTGCCAGCAGTTTATTGACCAGCGGGGCATACAATGAGCAGTTCTTC
d_gene: TRBD2
abundance: -
v_gene: TRBV27
j_gene: TRBJ2-1

CDR3aa: CASNPVGGSQPQHF
CDR3nt: TGTGCCAGCAACCCCGTGGGGGGGAGTCAGCCCCAGCATTTT
d_gene: -
abundance: -
v_gene: TRBV28
j_gene: TRBJ1-5

CDR3aa: CASSSGGTEAFF
CDR3nt: TGTGCCAGCAGTTCAGGGGGCACTGAAGCTTTCTTT
d_gene: TRBD1
abundance: -
v_gene: TRBV28
j_gene: TRBJ1-1

CDR3aa: CASSQYLNRGRDEKLFF
CDR3nt: TGTGCCAGCAGCCAATACCTCAACAGGGGGCGGGATGAAAAACTGTTTTTT
d_gene: TRBD1
abundance: many
v_gene: TRBV3-1/TRBV3-2
j_gene: TRBJ1-4

CDR3aa: CASSQDSQTSGGYEQYF
CDR3nt: TGTGCCAGCAGCCAAGATTCCCAGACTAGCGGGGGGTACGAGCAGTACTTC
d_gene: TRBD2
abundance: once
v_gene: TRBV4-2
j_gene: TRBJ2-7

CDR3aa: CSAVKKPGTGIGYEQYF
CDR3nt: TGCAGCGCTGTAAAAAAGCCCGGGACAGGGATTGGGTACGAGCAGTACTTC
d_gene: TRBD1
abundance: once
v_gene: TRBV29-1
j_gene: TRBJ2-7